This is a list of T cell receptor beta chains from one sample in a study of T cell repertoires in cytomegalovirus infection. These TCRs are of unknown antigen specificity. TCRdb redid the calling of the reads with MiXCR, one entry per CDR3 protein. The sample gives just over 450,000 distinct CDR3 sequences, about 39% of which show up once; around 44% is in the top ten. The sequencing used cultured PBMCs, collected from culture after CMV antigen stimulation. The receptors were gathered from a human donor in good health (CMV status not recorded). Some clones in this sample may be carry-over from other donors' samples. Both conserved end residues are part of each CDR3. Fields, in order: clone size, CDR3 length, J gene, V gene, D gene, CDR3 DNA, CDR3 protein. D genes are given only for firm matches. Expanded clones are given a class, and other clones once, few, many or no size at all.

>-|16|TRBJ2-1|TRBV4-1|TRBD2
TGCGCCAGCAGCCCGGGGACTAGCGGGGCCGTGGATGAGCAGTTCTTC
CASSPGTSGAVDEQFF
>-|13|TRBJ1-1|TRBV2|TRBD1
TGTGCCAGCAGTGGACAGGGGCTGACTGAAGCTTTCTTT
CASSGQGLTEAFF
>-|16|TRBJ2-7|TRBV5-1|TRBD1
TGCGCCAGCAGCTTGGCCCAGTGGGGACAGGGCTACGAGCAGTACTTC
CASSLAQWGQGYEQYF
>few|16|TRBJ2-5|TRBV7-2|TRBD2
TGTGCCAGCAGCTTAGCGCTAGCGGGGGGGGCAGAGACCCAGTACTTC
CASSLALAGGAETQYF
>-|17|TRBJ2-2|TRBV7-8|TRBD1
TGTGCCAGCAACACAACTCCCGGACAGGGGAACACCGGGGAGCTGTTTTTT
CASNTTPGQGNTGELFF
>few|13|TRBJ1-2|TRBV7-6|-
TGTGCCAGCAGCTTAGGACCATCCGAAGGCTACACCTTC
CASSLGPSEGYTF
>-|14|TRBJ1-1|TRBV7-6|-
TGTGCCAGCAGCACACGGACAGATTTCACTGAAGCTTTCTTT
CASSTRTDFTEAFF
>-|14|TRBJ1-3|TRBV28|-
TGTGCCAGCAGTTCCAGGTCCTCTGGAAACACCATATATTTT
CASSSRSSGNTIYF
>-|13|TRBJ2-5|TRBV11-2|-
TGTGCCAGCAGCTATACGATACAAGAGACCCAGTACTTC
CASSYTIQETQYF
>few|14|TRBJ2-5|TRBV5-4|-
TGTGCCAGCAGCTCCAGGACGGATCCCGAGGCCCAGTACTTC
CASSSRTDPEAQYF
>-|14|TRBJ2-2|TRBV5-1|-
TGCGCCAGCGGGCTTGGAGCGAACACCGGGGAGCTGTTTTTT
CASGLGANTGELFF
>-|13|TRBJ1-3|TRBV4-2|-
TGTGCCAGCAGCCAAATACAGGGATACACCATATATTTT
CASSQIQGYTIYF
>-|13|TRBJ1-1|TRBV7-2|TRBD1
TGTGCCAGCAGCTTACAGACAGGGCCGTGGGCTTTCTTT
CASSLQTGPWAFF
>once|16|TRBJ1-6|TRBV27|-
TGTGCCAGCAGTTTATTGGGAATCTCGCATAATTCACCCCTCCACTTT
CASSLLGISHNSPLHF
>-|17|TRBJ2-3|TRBV7-2|-
TGTGCCAGCAGCCGAGGGGCGTCGGGAAGTAACACAGATACGCAGTATTTT
CASSRGASGSNTDTQYF
>-|18|TRBJ2-6|TRBV14|-
TGTGCCAGCAGCCCCCCCCGGGATTATCCCTTTGGGGCCAACGTCCTGACTTTC
CASSPPRDYPFGANVLTF
>once|13|TRBJ2-1|TRBV29-1|TRBD1
TGCAGCGTTGGCCCCGACAGGGGGAATGAGCAGTTCTTC
CSVGPDRGNEQFF
>-|17|TRBJ2-5|TRBV3-1|-
TGTGCCAGCAGCCAGAGTTCGGGATCTTTGAATCAAGAGACCCAGTACTTC
CASSQSSGSLNQETQYF
>few|15|TRBJ2-3|TRBV7-8|TRBD2
TGTGCCAGCAGCTCCTCAGCGGGGGGGAAGGATACGCAGTATTTT
CASSSSAGGKDTQYF
>-|17|TRBJ1-2|TRBV7-9|-
TGTGCCAGCAGCCTCCACCATGGCGCAGGGGAGGGCTATGGCTACACCTTC
CASSLHHGAGEGYGYTF
>-|15|TRBJ2-7|TRBV4-3|-
TGCGCCAGCAGCCAAGTGGCTGCGGCAACCTACGAGCAGTACTTC
CASSQVAAATYEQYF
>few|14|TRBJ1-6|TRBV6-5|-
TGTGCCAGCAGTCGCCGGGACAATAATTCACCCCTCCACTTT
CASSRRDNNSPLHF
>-|14|TRBJ2-3|TRBV20-1|TRBD2
TGCAGTGCCCCACCGGGAGGGCGTCTCGATACGCAGTATTTT
CSAPPGGRLDTQYF
>few|14|TRBJ2-5|TRBV7-2|-
TGTGCCAGCAGCCCACTTGAGGGAAGGGAGACCCAGTACTTC
CASSPLEGRETQYF
>-|15|TRBJ2-7|TRBV7-9|-
TGTGCCAGCAGCTTTTCTTTCGGAGGGGCGGACGAGCAGTACTTC
CASSFSFGGADEQYF
>-|15|TRBJ2-1|TRBV12-3/TRBV12-4|TRBD2
TGTGCCAGCAGTTTGTCGAGCGGGGCCTACAATGAGCAGTTCTTC
CASSLSSGAYNEQFF
>few|14|TRBJ1-1|TRBV19|-
TGTGCCAGTAGTACCCGCGGGAGGCCTTATGAAGCTTTCTTT
CASSTRGRPYEAFF
>few|15|TRBJ1-6|TRBV27|-
TGTGCCAGCAGTTTATTAAGGGAACTAAATTCACCCCTCCACTTT
CASSLLRELNSPLHF
>few|16|TRBJ2-3|TRBV11-2|TRBD2
TGTGCCAGCAGCTATTCCCGGGACTACCTAACAGATACGCAGTATTTT
CASSYSRDYLTDTQYF
>-|12|TRBJ2-5|TRBV2|TRBD2
TGTGCCAGCAGACTAGCGGGAGAGACCCAGTACTTC
CASRLAGETQYF
>-|11|TRBJ2-1|TRBV7-9|-
TGTGCCAGCAGGTCCTTTAGTGAGCAGTTCTTC
CASRSFSEQFF
>-|14|TRBJ2-5|TRBV7-2|TRBD2
TGTGCCAGCAGCCAGAGGGCGGGGGTAGAGACCCAGTACTTC
CASSQRAGVETQYF
>-|15|TRBJ2-1|TRBV20-1|TRBD2
TGCAGTGCTAGAGATACCGGGGGGGCCCACAATGAGCAGTTCTTC
CSARDTGGAHNEQFF
>few|14|TRBJ1-5|TRBV7-9|-
TGTGCCAGCAGCTTAGGGGGGATGGGTCAGCCCCAGCATTTT
CASSLGGMGQPQHF
>-|14|TRBJ1-4|TRBV6-8|-
TGTGCCAGCAGTAACGATGGGGCTAATGAAAAACTGTTTTTT
CASSNDGANEKLFF
>few|16|TRBJ2-1|TRBV7-2|-
TGTGCCAGCAGCTTAGGTGGCGGGAACCGGAACAATGAGCAGTTCTTC
CASSLGGGNRNNEQFF
>-|11|TRBJ1-1|TRBV12-3/TRBV12-4|-
TGTGCCAGCAGGACACTTACTGAAGCTTTCTTT
CASRTLTEAFF
>few|16|TRBJ2-1|TRBV7-2|TRBD2
TGTGCCAGCAGCTTAGGTCTCCTAGCGGCGGACAATGAGCAGTTCTTC
CASSLGLLAADNEQFF
>few|12|TRBJ1-2|TRBV6-2/TRBV6-3|-
TGTGCCAGCAGTTATGGGGGCACAGGCGGATACTTC
CASSYGGTGGYF
>-|16|TRBJ2-7|TRBV7-8|-
TGTGCCAGCAGCCCCCTCCGAGCGATCGCGAGGTACGAGCAGTACTTC
CASSPLRAIARYEQYF
>-|16|TRBJ2-3|TRBV14|-
TGTGCCAGCAGCCCCCGTGGGGAAAGTTGGGGGATAAAGCAGTATTTT
CASSPRGESWGIKQYF
>-|14|TRBJ2-3|TRBV12-3/TRBV12-4|-
TGTGCCAGCACCCCAGGACCAGACACAGATACGCAGTATTTT
CASTPGPDTDTQYF